The clone carrying this TCR beta chain showed up just a few times. The antigen remains undetermined. The data were obtained in a study of T cells in Graves' hyperthyroidism and ophthalmopathy. Disease lasting under 3 months, a NOSPECS grade of at least 4, and a Clinical Activity Score of at least 3 were features of the ophthalmopathy patients. The authors took PBMCs from about 9.5 ml fresh peripheral blood. Overall study findings and caveats: Also found in blood were most expanded thyroid clonotypes above 0.001. Progression to ophthalmopathy was predicted a median of roughly 6.8 months early.

What was amplified from RNA transcripts were TCR beta CDR3 regions. The primer set for the first-round RT-PCR of the TCR CDR3 was HTBI. TCRdb reprocessed the multiplex PCR reads via MiXCR and lists one record per CDR3 protein. The sample yields about 260,000 distinct CDR3 sequences, 20% to 25% seen once. This TCR derives from a man aged 30 to 45 with Graves' ophthalmopathy. The sequencing input was blood.

The CDR3 coding sequence is TGTGCCAGCAGGTCGACTAGCGGGAGTGTTGATACGCAGTATTTT. This sequence encodes CASRSTSGSVDTQYF. J is TRBJ2-3 and V is TRBV7-9; TRBD2 matches at 12 bases. V shed 6 bases and J 6 bases; nucleotides not matched to a gene: 7. Germline CDR1 SEHNR, CDR2 FQNEAQ (reference sequence). The CDR3 covers 15 residues.